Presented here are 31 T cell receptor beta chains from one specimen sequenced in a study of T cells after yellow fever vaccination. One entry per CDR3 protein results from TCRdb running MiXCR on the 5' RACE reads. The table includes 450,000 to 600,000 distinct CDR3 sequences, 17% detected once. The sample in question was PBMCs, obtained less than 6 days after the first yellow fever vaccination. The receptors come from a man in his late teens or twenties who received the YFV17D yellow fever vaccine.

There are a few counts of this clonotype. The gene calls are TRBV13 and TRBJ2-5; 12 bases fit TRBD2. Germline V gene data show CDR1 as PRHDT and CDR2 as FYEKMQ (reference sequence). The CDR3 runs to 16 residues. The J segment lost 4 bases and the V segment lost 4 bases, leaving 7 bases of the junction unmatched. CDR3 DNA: TGTGCCAGCAGCTCTCAGACTAGCGGGGGAGGAGAGACCCAGTACTTC. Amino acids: CASSSQTSGGGETQYF.

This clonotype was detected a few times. The CDR3 coding sequence is TGCGCCAGCAGCTTGGCCTCTGCCTCTGGGGCCAACGTCCTGACTTTC. This encodes CASSLASASGANVLTF. The rearrangement uses TRBV5-1 and TRBJ2-6, with D hard to call. Trimming pared 0 bases from V and 0 bases from J, leaving 7 bases between. Germline assignment: CDR1 SGHRS and CDR2 YFSETQ. There are 16 residues in the CDR3.

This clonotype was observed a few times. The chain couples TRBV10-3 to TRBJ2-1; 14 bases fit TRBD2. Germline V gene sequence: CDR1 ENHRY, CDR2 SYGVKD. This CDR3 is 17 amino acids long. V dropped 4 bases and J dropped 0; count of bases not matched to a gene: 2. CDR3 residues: CAISGGTSGSSYNEQFF. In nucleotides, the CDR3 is TGTGCCATCAGTGGGGGGACTAGCGGGAGCTCCTACAATGAGCAGTTCTTC.

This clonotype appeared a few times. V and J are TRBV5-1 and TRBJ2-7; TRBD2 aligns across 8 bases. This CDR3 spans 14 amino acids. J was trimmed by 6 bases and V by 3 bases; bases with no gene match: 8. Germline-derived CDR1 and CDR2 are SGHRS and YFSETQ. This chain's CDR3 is CASSSSQRGSEQYF. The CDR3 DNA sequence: TGCGCCAGCAGCTCCTCCCAGCGGGGGAGCGAGCAGTACTTC.

CDR3: CSAKRAPNEQYV. In nucleotides, the CDR3 is TGCAGTGCTAAGAGGGCGCCCAACGAGCAGTACGTC. The chain has TRBV20-1 and TRBJ2-7; D might be TRBD2 (5 bases). Deletions cut 4 bases from V and 5 bases from J, with 12 bases between. The CDR3 is 12 residues long. CDR1 and CDR2 from the germline V gene are DFQATT and SNEGSKA (reference sequence).

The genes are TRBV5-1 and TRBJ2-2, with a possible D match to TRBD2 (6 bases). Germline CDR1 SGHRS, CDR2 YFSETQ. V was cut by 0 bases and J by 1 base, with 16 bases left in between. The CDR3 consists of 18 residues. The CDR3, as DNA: TGCGCCAGCAGCTTGGAATTCCACGACGGGGGGAACACCGGGGAGCTGTTTTTT. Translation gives CASSLEFHDGGNTGELFF.

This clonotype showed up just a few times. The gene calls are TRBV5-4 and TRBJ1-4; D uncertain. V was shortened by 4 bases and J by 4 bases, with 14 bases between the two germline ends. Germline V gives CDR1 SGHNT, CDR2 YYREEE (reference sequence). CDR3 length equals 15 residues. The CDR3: CASSVSPANNEKLFF. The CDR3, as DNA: TGTGCCAGCAGCGTGAGCCCCGCTAATAATGAAAAACTGTTTTTT. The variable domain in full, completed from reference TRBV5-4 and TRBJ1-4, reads ETGVTQSPTHLIKTRGQQVTLRCSSQSGHNTVSWYQQALGQGPQFIFQYYREEENGRGNFPPRFSGLQFPNYSSELNVNALELDDSALYLCASSVSPANNEKLFFGSGTQLSVL.

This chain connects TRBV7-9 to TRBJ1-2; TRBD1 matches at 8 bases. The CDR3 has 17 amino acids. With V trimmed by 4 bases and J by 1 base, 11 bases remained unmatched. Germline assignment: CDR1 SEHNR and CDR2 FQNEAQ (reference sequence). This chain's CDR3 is CASSSLRQGSFNYGYTF. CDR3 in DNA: TGTGCCAGCAGCTCCCTAAGACAGGGGTCCTTTAACTATGGCTACACCTTC.

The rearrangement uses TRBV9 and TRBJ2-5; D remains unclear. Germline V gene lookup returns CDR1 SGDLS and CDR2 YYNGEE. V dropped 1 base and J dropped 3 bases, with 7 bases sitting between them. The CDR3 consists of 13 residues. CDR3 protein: CASSVQAEETQYF. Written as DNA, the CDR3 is TGTGCCAGCAGCGTACAGGCGGAAGAGACCCAGTACTTC. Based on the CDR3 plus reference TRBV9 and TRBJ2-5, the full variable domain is DSGVTQTPKHLITATGQRVTLRCSPRSGDLSVYWYQQSLDQGLQFLIQYYNGEERAKGNILERFSAQQFPDLHSELNLSSLELGDSALYFCASSVQAEETQYFGPGTRLLVL.

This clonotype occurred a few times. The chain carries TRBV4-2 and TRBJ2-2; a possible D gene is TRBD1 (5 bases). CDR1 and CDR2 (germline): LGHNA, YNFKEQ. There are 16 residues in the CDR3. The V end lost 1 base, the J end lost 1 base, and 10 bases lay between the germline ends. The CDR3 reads CASSQGGHRNTGELFF. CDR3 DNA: TGTGCCAGCAGCCAAGGGGGCCATAGGAACACCGGGGAGCTGTTTTTT.

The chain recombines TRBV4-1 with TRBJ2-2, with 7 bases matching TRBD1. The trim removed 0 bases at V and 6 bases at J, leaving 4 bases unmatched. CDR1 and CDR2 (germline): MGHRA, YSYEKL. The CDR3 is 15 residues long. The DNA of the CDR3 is TGCGCCAGCAGCCAAGATCCAGGGGGACCCGGGGAGCTGTTTTTT. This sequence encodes CASSQDPGGPGELFF.

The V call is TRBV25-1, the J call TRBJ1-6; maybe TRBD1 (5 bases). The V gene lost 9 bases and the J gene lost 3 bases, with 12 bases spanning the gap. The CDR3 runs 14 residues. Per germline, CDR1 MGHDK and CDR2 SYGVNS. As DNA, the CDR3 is TGTGCCAGTGGGGAGGGGAGCTATAATTCACCCCTCCACTTT. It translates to CASGEGSYNSPLHF.

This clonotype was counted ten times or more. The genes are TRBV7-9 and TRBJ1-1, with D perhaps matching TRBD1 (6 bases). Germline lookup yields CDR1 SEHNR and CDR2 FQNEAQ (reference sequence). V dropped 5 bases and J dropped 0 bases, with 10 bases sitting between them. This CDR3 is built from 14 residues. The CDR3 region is CASSRDRLNTEAFF. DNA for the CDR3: TGTGCCAGCAGCCGAGACAGGCTGAACACTGAAGCTTTCTTT.

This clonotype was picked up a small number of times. CDR3 region: CASSFPGGSSTDTQYF. In DNA, the CDR3 is TGTGCCAGCAGCTTTCCGGGCGGCTCTAGCACAGATACGCAGTATTTT. V gene TRBV7-2 combines with J gene TRBJ2-3; the D is unclear. The CDR3 runs to 16 residues. The V gene lost 3 bases and the J gene lost 0 bases, with 13 bases spanning the gap. The germline V gene has CDR1 SGHTA and CDR2 FQGNSA.

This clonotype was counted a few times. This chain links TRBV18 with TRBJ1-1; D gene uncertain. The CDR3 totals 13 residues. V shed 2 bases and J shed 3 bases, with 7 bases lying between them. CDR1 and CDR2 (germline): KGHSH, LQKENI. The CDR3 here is CASSPGVYTEAFF. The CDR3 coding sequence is TGTGCCAGCTCACCAGGGGTTTACACTGAAGCTTTCTTT.

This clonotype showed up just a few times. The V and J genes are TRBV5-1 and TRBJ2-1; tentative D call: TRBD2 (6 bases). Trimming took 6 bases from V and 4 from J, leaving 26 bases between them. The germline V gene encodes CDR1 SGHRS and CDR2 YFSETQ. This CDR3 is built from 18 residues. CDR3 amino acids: CASKNGPSEVVWYNEQFF. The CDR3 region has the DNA TGCGCCAGCAAGAATGGGCCTAGCGAGGTGGTATGGTACAATGAGCAGTTCTTC.

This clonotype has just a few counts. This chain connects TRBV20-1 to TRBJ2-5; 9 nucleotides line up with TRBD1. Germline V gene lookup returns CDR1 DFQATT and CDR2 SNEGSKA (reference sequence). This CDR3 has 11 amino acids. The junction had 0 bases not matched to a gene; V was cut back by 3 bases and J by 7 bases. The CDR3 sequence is CSARDRGTQYF. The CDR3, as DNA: TGCAGTGCTAGGGACAGGGGGACCCAGTACTTC.

As DNA, the CDR3 is TGCGCCAGCAGCCAGGGGGACTTAGATGGAGATACGCAGTATTTT. Translation gives CASSQGDLDGDTQYF. V is TRBV4-3 and J is TRBJ2-3, with D maybe TRBD2 (6 bases). The CDR3 totals 15 residues. V lost 3 bases to trimming and J lost 5 bases, with 15 bases between them. Per the germline V gene, CDR1 is LGHNA and CDR2 is YSLEER.

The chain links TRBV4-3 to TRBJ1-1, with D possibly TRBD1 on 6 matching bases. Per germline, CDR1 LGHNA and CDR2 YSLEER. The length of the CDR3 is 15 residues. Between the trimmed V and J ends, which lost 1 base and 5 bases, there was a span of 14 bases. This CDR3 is CASSQGQGRGTEAFF. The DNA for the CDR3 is TGCGCCAGCAGCCAAGGGCAGGGGAGGGGGACTGAAGCTTTCTTT.

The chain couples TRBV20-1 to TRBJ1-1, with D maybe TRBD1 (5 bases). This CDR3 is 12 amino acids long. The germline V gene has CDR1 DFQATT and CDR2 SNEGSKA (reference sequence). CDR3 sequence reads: CTGGGGRSEAFF. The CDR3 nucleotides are TGCACCGGGGGGGGAGGGAGGTCTGAAGCTTTCTTT.

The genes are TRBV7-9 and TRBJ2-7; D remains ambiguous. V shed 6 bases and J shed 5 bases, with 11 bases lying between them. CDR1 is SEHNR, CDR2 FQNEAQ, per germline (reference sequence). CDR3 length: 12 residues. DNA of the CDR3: TGTGCCAGCAGGGACGGAACAAACGAGCAGTACTTC. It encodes CASRDGTNEQYF.

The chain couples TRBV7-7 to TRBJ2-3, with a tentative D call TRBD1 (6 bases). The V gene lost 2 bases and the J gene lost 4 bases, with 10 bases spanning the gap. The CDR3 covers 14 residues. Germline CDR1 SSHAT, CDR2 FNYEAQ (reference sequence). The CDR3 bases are TGTGCCAGCAGCTTATTACCAGGGGCAGATACGCAGTATTTT. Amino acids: CASSLLPGADTQYF.

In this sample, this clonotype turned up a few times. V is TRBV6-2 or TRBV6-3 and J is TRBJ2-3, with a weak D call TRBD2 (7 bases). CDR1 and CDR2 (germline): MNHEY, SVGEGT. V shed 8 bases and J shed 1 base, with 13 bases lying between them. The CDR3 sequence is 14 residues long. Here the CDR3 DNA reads TGTGCCAGCCGATGGGGGGGGCGCACAGATACGCAGTATTTT. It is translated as CASRWGGRTDTQYF.

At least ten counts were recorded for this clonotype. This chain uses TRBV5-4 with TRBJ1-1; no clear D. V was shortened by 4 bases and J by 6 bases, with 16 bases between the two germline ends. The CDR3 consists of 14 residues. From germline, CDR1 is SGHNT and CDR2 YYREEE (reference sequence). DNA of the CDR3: TGTGCCAGCAGCCCAAACGTGGGGATGCCTGAAGCTTTCTTT. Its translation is CASSPNVGMPEAFF.

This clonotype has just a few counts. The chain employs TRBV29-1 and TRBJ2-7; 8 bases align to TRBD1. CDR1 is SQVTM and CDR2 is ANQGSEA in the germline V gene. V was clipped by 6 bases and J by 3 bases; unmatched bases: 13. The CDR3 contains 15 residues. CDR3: CSVEYGQGAGYEQYF. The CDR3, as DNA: TGCAGCGTCGAATACGGCCAGGGGGCCGGCTACGAGCAGTACTTC.

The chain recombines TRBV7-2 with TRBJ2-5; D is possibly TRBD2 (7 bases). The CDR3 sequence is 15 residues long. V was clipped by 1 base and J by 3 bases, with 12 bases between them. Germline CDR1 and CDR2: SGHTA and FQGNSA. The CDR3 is CASSLVRGGEETQYF. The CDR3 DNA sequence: TGTGCCAGCAGCTTAGTGAGGGGGGGGGAAGAGACCCAGTACTTC.

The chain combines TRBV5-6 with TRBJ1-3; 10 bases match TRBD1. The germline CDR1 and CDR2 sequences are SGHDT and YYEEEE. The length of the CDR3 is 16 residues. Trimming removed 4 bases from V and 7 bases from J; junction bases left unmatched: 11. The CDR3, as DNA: TGTGCCAGCAGCCTGGGACAGGGGATCTTTACGAACACCATATATTTT. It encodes CASSLGQGIFTNTIYF.

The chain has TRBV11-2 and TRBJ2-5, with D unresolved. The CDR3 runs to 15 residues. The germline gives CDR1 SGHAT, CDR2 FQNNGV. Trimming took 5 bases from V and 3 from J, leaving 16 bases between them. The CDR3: CASSHHPAKKETQYF. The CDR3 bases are TGTGCCAGCAGCCACCATCCGGCTAAAAAAGAGACCCAGTACTTC.

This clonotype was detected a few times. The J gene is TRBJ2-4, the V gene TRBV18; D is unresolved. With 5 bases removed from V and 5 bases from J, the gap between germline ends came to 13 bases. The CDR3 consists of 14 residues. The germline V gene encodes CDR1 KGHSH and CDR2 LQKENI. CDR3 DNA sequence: TGTGCCAGCTCATCCCCCTTCAGAGAAAACATTCAGTACTTC. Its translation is CASSSPFRENIQYF.

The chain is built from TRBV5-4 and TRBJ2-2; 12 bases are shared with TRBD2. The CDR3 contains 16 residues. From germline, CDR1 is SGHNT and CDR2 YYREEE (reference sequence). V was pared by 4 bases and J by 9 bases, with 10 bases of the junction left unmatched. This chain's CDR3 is CASSQTSGGSIRELFF. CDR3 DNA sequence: TGTGCCAGCAGCCAAACTAGCGGGGGGAGTATCAGGGAGCTGTTTTTT.

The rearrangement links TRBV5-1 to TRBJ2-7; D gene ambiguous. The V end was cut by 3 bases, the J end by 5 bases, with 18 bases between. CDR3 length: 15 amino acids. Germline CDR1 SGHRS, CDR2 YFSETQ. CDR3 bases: TGCGCCAGCAGCTCGAGCCATAGCTACCTTGACGAGCAGTACTTC. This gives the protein CASSSSHSYLDEQYF.